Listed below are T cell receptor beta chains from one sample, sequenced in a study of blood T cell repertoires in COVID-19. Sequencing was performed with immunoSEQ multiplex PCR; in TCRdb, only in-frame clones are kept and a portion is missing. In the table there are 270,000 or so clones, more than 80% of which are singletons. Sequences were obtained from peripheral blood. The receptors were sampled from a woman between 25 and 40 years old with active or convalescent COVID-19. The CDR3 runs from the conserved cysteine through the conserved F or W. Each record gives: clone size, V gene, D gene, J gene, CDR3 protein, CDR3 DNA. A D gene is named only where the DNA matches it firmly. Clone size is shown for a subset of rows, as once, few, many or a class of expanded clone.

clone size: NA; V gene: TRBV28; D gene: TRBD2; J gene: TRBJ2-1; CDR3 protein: CASSRGTRAYNEQFF; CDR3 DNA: TGTGCCAGCTCCCGCGGGACTAGGGCTTACAATGAGCAGTTCTTC
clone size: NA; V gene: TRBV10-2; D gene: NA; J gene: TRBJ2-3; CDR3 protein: CASRWRGLSTDTQYF; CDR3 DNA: TGCGCCAGCCGGTGGAGGGGCCTGAGCACAGATACGCAGTATTTT
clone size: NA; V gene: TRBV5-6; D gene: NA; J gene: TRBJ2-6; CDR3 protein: CASSWEQGSGANVLTF; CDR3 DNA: TGTGCCAGCAGCTGGGAACAGGGTTCCGGGGCCAACGTCCTGACTTTC
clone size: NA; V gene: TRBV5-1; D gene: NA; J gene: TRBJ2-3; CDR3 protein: CASSQVDTQYF; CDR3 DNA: TGCGCCAGCAGCCAGGTAGATACGCAGTATTTT
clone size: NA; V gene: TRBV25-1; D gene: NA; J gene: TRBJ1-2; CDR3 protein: CASRDVWGWGYTF; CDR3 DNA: TGTGCCAGCAGGGACGTTTGGGGCTGGGGCTACACCTTC
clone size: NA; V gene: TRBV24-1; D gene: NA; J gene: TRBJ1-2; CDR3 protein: CATRAGDNYGYTF; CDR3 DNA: TGTGCCACAAGGGCGGGGGACAACTATGGCTACACCTTC
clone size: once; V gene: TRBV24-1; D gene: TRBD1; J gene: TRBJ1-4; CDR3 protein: CATSDTRGLHEKLFF; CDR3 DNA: TGTGCCACCAGTGACACCAGGGGGCTTCACGAAAAACTGTTTTTT
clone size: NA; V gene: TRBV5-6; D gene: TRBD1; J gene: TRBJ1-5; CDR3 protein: CASSFTGTGRVGNQPQHF; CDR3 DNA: TGTGCCAGCAGCTTTACCGGGACAGGGAGGGTCGGCAATCAGCCCCAGCATTTT
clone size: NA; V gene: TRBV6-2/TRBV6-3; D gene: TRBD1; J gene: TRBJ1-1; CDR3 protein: CASSTGTGITEAFF; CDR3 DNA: TGTGCCAGCAGTACCGGGACAGGGATCACTGAAGCTTTCTTT
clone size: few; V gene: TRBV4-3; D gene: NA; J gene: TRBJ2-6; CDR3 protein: CASSQLQGGISGANVLTF; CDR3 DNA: TGCGCCAGCAGCCAATTACAGGGGGGGATCTCTGGGGCCAACGTCCTGACTTTC
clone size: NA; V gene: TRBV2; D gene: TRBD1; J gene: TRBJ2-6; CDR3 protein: CASSRQGAISGANVLTF; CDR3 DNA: TGTGCCAGCAGCAGACAGGGGGCAATTTCTGGGGCCAACGTCCTGACTTTC
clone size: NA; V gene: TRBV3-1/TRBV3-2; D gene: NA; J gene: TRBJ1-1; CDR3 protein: CASSHRRGWVNTEAFF; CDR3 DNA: TGTGCCAGCAGCCATCGACGCGGGTGGGTTAACACTGAAGCTTTCTTT
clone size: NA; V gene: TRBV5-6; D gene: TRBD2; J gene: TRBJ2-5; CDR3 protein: CASSLVRGGPRETQYF; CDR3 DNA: TGTGCCAGCAGCTTAGTACGGGGGGGCCCGAGGGAGACCCAGTACTTC
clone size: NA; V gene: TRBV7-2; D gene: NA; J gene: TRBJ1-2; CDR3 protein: CASSQNTGSYGYTF; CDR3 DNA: TGTGCCAGCAGCCAAAACACAGGGAGCTATGGCTACACCTTC
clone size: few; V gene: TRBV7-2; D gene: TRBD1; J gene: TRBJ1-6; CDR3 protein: CASSSRQGRDSPLHF; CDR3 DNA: TGTGCCAGCAGCTCGCGACAGGGGAGGGATTCACCCCTCCACTTT
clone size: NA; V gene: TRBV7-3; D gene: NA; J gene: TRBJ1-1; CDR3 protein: CASSLTRDTEAFF; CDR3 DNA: TGTGCCAGCAGCTTAACACGCGACACTGAAGCTTTCTTT
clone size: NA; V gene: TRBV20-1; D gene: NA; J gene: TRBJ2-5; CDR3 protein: CSALGGETQYF; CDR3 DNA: TGCAGTGCCCTAGGGGGAGAGACCCAGTACTTC
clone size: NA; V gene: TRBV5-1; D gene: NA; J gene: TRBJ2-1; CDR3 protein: CASSSPSRGEHEQFF; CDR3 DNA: TGCGCCAGCAGCTCCCCATCCAGGGGGGAGCATGAGCAGTTCTTC
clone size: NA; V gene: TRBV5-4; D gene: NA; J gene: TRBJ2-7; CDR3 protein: CASSFGTSPYEQYF; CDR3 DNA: TGTGCCAGCAGCTTTGGGACTTCCCCCTACGAGCAGTACTTC
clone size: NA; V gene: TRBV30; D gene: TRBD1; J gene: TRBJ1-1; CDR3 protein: CAGTGWEAYTNTEAFF; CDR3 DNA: TGTGCCGGGACAGGGTGGGAGGCATATACCAACACTGAAGCTTTCTTT
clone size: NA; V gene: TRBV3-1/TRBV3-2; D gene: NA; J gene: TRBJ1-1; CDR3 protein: CASSQDLGTLAAFF; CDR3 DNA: TGTGCCAGCAGCCAAGATCTGGGCACCCTGGCAGCTTTCTTT
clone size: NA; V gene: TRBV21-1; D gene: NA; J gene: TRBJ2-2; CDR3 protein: CASSNLPDRPSNTGELFF; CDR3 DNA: TGTGCCAGCAGCAACCTACCGGACAGGCCATCGAACACCGGGGAGCTGTTTTTT
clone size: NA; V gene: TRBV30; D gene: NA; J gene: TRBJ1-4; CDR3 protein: CAWSDSIGGRGEKLFF; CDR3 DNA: TGTGCCTGGAGTGATAGTATAGGAGGGAGGGGTGAAAAACTGTTTTTT
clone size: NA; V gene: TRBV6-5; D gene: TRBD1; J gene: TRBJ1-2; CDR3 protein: CASSYLTGQHGYTF; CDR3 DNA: TGTGCCAGCAGTTACCTGACAGGGCAACACGGCTACACCTTC
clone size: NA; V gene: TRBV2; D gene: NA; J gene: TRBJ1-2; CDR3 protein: CASSVRTDYGYTF; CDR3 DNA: TGTGCCAGCAGTGTTCGAACGGACTATGGCTACACCTTC
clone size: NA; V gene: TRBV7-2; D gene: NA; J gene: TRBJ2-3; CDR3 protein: CASSLVGGTQYF; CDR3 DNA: TGTGCCAGCAGCTTGGTCGGTGGTACGCAGTATTTT
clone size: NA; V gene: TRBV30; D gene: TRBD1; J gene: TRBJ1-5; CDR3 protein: CAWSGDRGSQPQHF; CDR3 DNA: TGTGCCTGGAGTGGGGACAGGGGAAGTCAGCCCCAGCATTTT
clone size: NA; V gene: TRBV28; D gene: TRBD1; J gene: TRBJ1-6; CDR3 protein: CASTTGTGGNSPLHF; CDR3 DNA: TGTGCCAGCACCACCGGGACAGGGGGAAATTCACCCCTCCACTTT
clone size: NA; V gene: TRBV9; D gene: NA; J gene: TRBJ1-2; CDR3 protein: CASSALGEGRGYTF; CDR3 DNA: TGTGCCAGCAGCGCCCTTGGTGAGGGTAGGGGCTACACCTTC
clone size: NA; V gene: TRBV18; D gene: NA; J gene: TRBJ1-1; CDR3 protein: CASSPSGGKNTEAFF; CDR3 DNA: TGTGCCAGCTCACCAAGTGGAGGGAAGAACACTGAAGCTTTCTTT
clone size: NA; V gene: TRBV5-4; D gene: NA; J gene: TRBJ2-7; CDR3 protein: CASSFLADTEVSYEQYF; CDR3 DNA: TGTGCCAGCAGCTTCCTTGCCGACACGGAGGTTTCCTACGAGCAGTACTTC
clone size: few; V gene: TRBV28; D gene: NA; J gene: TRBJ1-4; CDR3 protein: CASTASFGEKLFF; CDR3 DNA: TGTGCCAGCACCGCTAGCTTTGGTGAAAAACTGTTTTTT
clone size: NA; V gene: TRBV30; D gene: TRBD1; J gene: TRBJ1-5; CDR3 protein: CALEGGQDQPQHF; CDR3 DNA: TGTGCCCTCGAGGGGGGACAGGATCAGCCCCAGCATTTT
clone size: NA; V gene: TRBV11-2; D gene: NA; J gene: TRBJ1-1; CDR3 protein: CASSLEPASLTEAFF; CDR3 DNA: TGTGCCAGCAGCTTAGAACCAGCGAGTTTAACTGAAGCTTTCTTT
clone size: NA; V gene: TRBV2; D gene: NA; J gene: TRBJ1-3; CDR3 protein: CAIREPSGNTIYF; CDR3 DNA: TGTGCCATCCGGGAGCCCTCTGGAAACACCATATATTTT
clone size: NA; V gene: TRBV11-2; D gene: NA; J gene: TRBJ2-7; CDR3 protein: CASSLDQREQYF; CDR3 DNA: TGTGCCAGCAGCTTAGATCAGCGCGAGCAGTACTTC
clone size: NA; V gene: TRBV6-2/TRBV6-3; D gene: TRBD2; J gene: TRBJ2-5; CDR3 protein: CASSSRTSTRETQYF; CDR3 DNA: TGTGCCAGCAGTTCTCGGACTAGCACCCGGGAGACCCAGTACTTC
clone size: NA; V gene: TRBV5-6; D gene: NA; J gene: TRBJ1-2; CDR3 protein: CASSPKRNYGYTF; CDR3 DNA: TGTGCCAGCAGCCCGAAGAGGAACTATGGCTACACCTTC
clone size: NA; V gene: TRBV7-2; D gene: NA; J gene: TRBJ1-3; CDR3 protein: CASSLGAGPLGSSGNTIYF; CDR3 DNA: TGTGCCAGCAGCTTAGGGGCAGGGCCTTTGGGGTCCTCTGGAAACACCATATATTTT
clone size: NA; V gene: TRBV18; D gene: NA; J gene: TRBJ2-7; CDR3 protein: CASSPRGLASLEQYF; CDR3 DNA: TGTGCCAGCTCACCAAGGGGCCTTGCCTCTTTGGAGCAGTACTTC
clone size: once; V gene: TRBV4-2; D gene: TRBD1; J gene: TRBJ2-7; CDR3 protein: CASSQDQDLTGGVYEQYF; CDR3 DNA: TGTGCCAGCAGCCAAGATCAGGACTTGACAGGGGGGGTCTACGAGCAGTACTTC
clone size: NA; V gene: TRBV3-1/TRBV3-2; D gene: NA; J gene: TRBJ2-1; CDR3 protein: CASSQSVGPYNEQFF; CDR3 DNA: TGTGCCAGCAGCCAATCGGTTGGGCCCTACAATGAGCAGTTCTTC
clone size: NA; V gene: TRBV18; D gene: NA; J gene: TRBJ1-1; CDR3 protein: CASSPDITSNTEAFF; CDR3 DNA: TGTGCCAGCTCCCCGGACATCACCTCGAACACTGAAGCTTTCTTT
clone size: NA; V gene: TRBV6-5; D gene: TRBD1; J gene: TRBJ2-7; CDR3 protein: CASSPWAGQGYEQYF; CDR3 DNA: TGTGCCAGCTCCCCCTGGGCGGGACAGGGATACGAGCAGTACTTC
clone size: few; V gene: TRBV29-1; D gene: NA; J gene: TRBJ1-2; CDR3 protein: CSVSPQGRYGYTF; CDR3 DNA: TGCAGCGTGAGTCCCCAGGGGCGTTATGGCTACACCTTC
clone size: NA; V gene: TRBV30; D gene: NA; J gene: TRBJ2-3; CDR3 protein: CAWIQSQGVDTDTQYF; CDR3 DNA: TGTGCCTGGATTCAATCACAGGGTGTGGACACAGATACGCAGTATTTT
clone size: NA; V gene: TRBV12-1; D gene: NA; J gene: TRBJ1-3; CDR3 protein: CASSFAGVGNTIYF; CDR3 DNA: TGTGCCAGCAGCTTTGCAGGGGTTGGAAACACCATATATTTT
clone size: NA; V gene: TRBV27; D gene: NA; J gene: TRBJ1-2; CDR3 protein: CASSLRGRMHADGYTF; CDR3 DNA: TGTGCCAGCAGTTTACGAGGCAGAATGCACGCTGATGGCTACACCTTC
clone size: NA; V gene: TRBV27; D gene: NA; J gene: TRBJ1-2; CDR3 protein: CASRFPGGGYTF; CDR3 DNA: TGTGCCAGCAGATTTCCGGGCGGGGGCTACACCTTC
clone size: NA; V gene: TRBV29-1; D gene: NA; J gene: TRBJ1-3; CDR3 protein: CSASTGSLSGNTIYF; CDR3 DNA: TGCAGCGCCTCGACAGGAAGTCTCTCTGGAAACACCATATATTTT
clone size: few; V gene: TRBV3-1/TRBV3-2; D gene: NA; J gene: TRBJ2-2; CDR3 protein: CASSQSLSGELFF; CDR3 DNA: TGTGCCAGCAGCCAGAGTTTGTCCGGGGAGCTGTTTTTT
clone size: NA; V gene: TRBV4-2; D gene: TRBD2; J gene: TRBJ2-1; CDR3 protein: CASSQDDWASGANEQFF; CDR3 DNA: TGTGCCAGCAGCCAAGATGATTGGGCTAGCGGGGCCAATGAGCAGTTCTTC
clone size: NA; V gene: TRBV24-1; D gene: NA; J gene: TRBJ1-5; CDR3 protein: CATSPSPRDTHQPQHF; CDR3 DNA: TGTGCCACCAGCCCCTCTCCCCGGGACACCCATCAGCCCCAGCATTTT
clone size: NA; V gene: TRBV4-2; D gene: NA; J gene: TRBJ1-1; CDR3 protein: CASSGMAGLTEAFF; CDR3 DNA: TGTGCCAGCAGCGGGATGGCAGGGTTAACCGAAGCTTTCTTT
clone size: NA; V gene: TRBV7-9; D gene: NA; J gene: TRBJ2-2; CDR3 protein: CASSPTGLSTGELFF; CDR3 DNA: TGTGCCAGCAGCCCCACAGGGTTAAGCACCGGGGAGCTGTTTTTT
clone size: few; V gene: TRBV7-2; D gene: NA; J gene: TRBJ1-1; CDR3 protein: CASSLDSWNTEAFF; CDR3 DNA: TGTGCCAGCAGCTTAGACAGTTGGAACACTGAAGCTTTCTTT
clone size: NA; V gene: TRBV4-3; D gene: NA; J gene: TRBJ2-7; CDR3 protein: CASSQDRATDNYEQYF; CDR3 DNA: TGCGCCAGCAGCCAAGATAGGGCGACAGACAACTACGAGCAGTACTTC
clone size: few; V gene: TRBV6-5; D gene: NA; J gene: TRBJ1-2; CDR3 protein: CASRDRENYGYTF; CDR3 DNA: TGTGCCAGCAGGGACCGGGAGAACTATGGCTACACCTTC